The 11 T cell receptor beta chains below were found in one sample sequenced in a study of tumor-infiltrating lymphocytes in localized non-small cell lung cancer. Profiled with immunoSEQ multiplex PCR; TCRdb holds only in-frame clones, not every one. The table lists about 16,000 clones, about 69% of them singletons. Input material: lung tumor tissue. The receptor set was obtained from a human donor with non-small cell lung cancer.

J is TRBJ1-1 and V is TRBV7-9; TRBD1 matches at 8 bases. Germline CDR1 SEHNR, CDR2 FQNEAQ (reference sequence). V trimming: 6 bases; J trimming: 4 bases; junction bases outside the gene matches: 7. This CDR3 region has 14 residues. The CDR3 reads CASRPGQGLTEAFF. The CDR3 coding sequence is TGTGCCAGCAGACCTGGACAGGGACTCACTGAAGCTTTCTTT.

The chain has TRBV21-1 and TRBJ2-7; the table gives TRBD1 as D, unverified against the DNA. TRBV21-1 represents a pseudogene. The CDR3 is made up of 16 amino acids. This CDR3 reads CASSKGLGQGSREQYF. The CDR3 DNA is TGTGCCAGCAGCAAAGGACTGGGACAGGGTTCGCGGGAGCAGTACTTC.

The chain employs TRBV7-6 and TRBJ1-4; D might be TRBD1 (5 bases). The CDR3 has 16 amino acids. The V end lost 5 bases, the J end lost 0 bases, and 13 bases lay between the germline ends. Per germline, CDR1 SGHVS and CDR2 FNYEAQ. The CDR3 sequence is CASSLGTAATNEKLFF. In DNA form, the CDR3 reads TGTGCCAGCAGCCTCGGGACGGCCGCAACTAATGAAAAACTGTTTTTT.

The V gene is TRBV21-1, the J gene TRBJ2-2; the DNA was not compared with TRBD2, the D call given in the table. TRBV21-1 is a listed pseudogene. The CDR3 loop spans 13 amino acids. The CDR3 bases are TGTGCCAGCATCGGGTCCCACACCGGGGAGCTGTTTTTT. Translation: CASIGSHTGELFF.

CDR3 sequence (DNA): TGTGCCAGCAGCGTACTAGCGGGAGGGGTAGATACGCAGTATTTT. Translated, it gives CASSVLAGGVDTQYF. The chain is built from TRBV7-8 and TRBJ2-3; 13 bases are a match to TRBD2. The CDR3 totals 15 residues. V lost 5 bases and J lost 5; bases outside the gene matches: 4. Germline values: CDR1 SGHVS, CDR2 FQNEAQ.

This chain uses TRBV19 with TRBJ1-4; no definite D call. The V end lost 5 bases, the J end lost 5 bases, and 9 bases lay between the germline ends. In germline, CDR1 is LNHDA, CDR2 SQIVND (reference sequence). This CDR3 has 13 amino acids. The CDR3: CASSPTENEKLFF. CDR3 DNA sequence: TGTGCCAGTAGTCCTACAGAGAATGAAAAACTGTTTTTT.

This clone showed up just once. The rearrangement uses TRBV6-1 and TRBJ2-3; D remains ambiguous. This CDR3 is 12 amino acids long. Trimming shortened V by 7 bases and J by 4 bases, and 9 bases separated the two germline ends. Germline V gives CDR1 MNHNS, CDR2 SASEGT. CDR3 residues: CASTKLSDTQYF. The DNA for the CDR3 is TGTGCCAGCACTAAGTTGTCAGATACGCAGTATTTT.

This clone was counted only a few times. This chain joins TRBV5-6 and TRBJ1-5; D ambiguous. Trimming removed 0 bases at V and 5 bases at J, with 9 bases between. Per germline, CDR1 SGHDT and CDR2 YYEEEE. The CDR3 runs 14 residues. The CDR3 DNA reads TGTGCCAGCAGCTTGGATAACAGCTATCAGCCCCAGCATTTT. Protein: CASSLDNSYQPQHF. The entire variable domain, with the rest obtained from reference TRBV5-6 and TRBJ1-5, is as follows: DAGVTQSPTHLIKTRGQQVTLRCSPKSGHDTVSWYQQALGQGPQFIFQYYEEEERQRGNFPDRFSGHQFPNYSSELNVNALLLGDSALYLCASSLDNSYQPQHFGDGTRLSIL.

The chain carries TRBV5-5 and TRBJ2-5; D is perhaps TRBD2 (5 bases). V gave up 0 bases and J gave up 4 bases, with 16 bases separating them. Germline values: CDR1 SGHKS, CDR2 YYEKEE (reference sequence). The CDR3 is 16 residues long. CDR3 coding DNA: TGTGCCAGCAGCTTGGGTGAGGGCTCGGCAGGAGAGACCCAGTACTTC. It codes for CASSLGEGSAGETQYF.

The genes are TRBV30 and TRBJ1-2; possibly TRBD1 for D (6 bases). Germline-derived CDR1 and CDR2 are GTSNPN and SVGIG (reference sequence). The ends were cut back, 1 base at V and 6 bases at J, with 15 bases in the middle. There are 14 residues in the CDR3. The CDR3 spells CAWSGGAKGDGYTF. In DNA, the CDR3 is TGTGCCTGGAGTGGGGGGGCTAAAGGGGATGGCTACACCTTC.

The genes are TRBV6-5 and TRBJ1-1, with D tentatively TRBD1 (6 bases). With 5 bases removed from V and 5 bases from J, the gap between germline ends came to 15 bases. CDR1 is MNHEY and CDR2 is SVGAGI in the germline V gene. This CDR3 is 14 amino acids long. The CDR3 DNA reads TGTGCCAGCAGTGGCCCAGGGGCAGGGACTGAAGCTTTCTTT. The encoded protein is CASSGPGAGTEAFF.